The 21 T cell receptor beta chains listed next were all sequenced from one sample in a study of CD8 T cells in Susac syndrome. Random hexamers were used to reverse transcribe the RNA input (0.5 to 1 ug). TCRdb re-called the immunoSEQ multiplex PCR reads with MiXCR, one entry per CDR3 protein. The sample holds 130,000 or so distinct CDR3 sequences, under 95% seen once. The material sequenced was CD8+ T cells from PBMCs. Receptor source: a human donor with multiple sclerosis.

J is TRBJ1-2 and V is TRBV7-9; 8 bases agree with TRBD1. Per germline, CDR1 SEHNR and CDR2 FQNEAQ (reference sequence). The CDR3 totals 15 residues. Trimming removed 1 base from V and 6 bases from J; junction bases left unmatched: 7. The CDR3 DNA is TGTGCCAGCAGCTTAGGTCAGGGGGCGAAGGATGGCTACACCTTC. Protein: CASSLGQGAKDGYTF.

CDR3 nucleotide sequence: TGTGCCAGCAGTTCTTTTGGGAGCTCCTACAATGAGCAGTTCTTC. This encodes CASSSFGSSYNEQFF. The chain links TRBV12-3 or TRBV12-4 to TRBJ2-1; perhaps TRBD2 as D (5 bases). The V and J ends lost 4 bases and 0 bases respectively, with 10 bases between them. The CDR3 runs to 15 residues.

The chain couples TRBV14 to TRBJ2-7, with D hard to call. This CDR3 spans 15 amino acids. Trimming shortened V by 1 base and J by 3 bases, and 13 bases separated the two germline ends. Looked up from germline, CDR1 is SGHDN and CDR2 is FVKESK. The CDR3 is CASSQAMTSYYEQYF. DNA of the CDR3: TGTGCCAGCAGCCAAGCAATGACTTCATACTACGAGCAGTACTTC.

The rearrangement uses TRBV27 and TRBJ1-5; D gene ambiguous. Per the germline V gene, CDR1 is MNHEY and CDR2 is SMNVEV (reference sequence). Trimming stripped 4 bases from V and 2 bases from J, with 6 bases between. The CDR3 is 13 amino acids. As DNA, the CDR3 is TGTGCCAGCAGTTGGGGTGGCAATCAGCCCCAGCATTTT. Translating gives CASSWGGNQPQHF.

This chain joins TRBV7-8 and TRBJ1-4; 9 bases agree with TRBD1. After removal of 9 bases from V and 6 bases from J, the junction contained 2 bases not matched to a gene. The CDR3 is 12 amino acids. The germline V gene has CDR1 SGHVS and CDR2 FQNEAQ. In nucleotides, the CDR3 is TGTGCCAGTGACAGGGGGGATGAAAAACTGTTTTTT. Its translation: CASDRGDEKLFF.

The gene calls are TRBV2 and TRBJ2-7; TRBD2 is a possible D gene (5 bases). This CDR3 region has 16 residues. Deletions cut 3 bases from V and 2 bases from J, with 17 bases between. Germline CDR1 SNHLY, CDR2 FYNNEI. The CDR3 is CASSEAGRDLTYEQYF. The CDR3 nucleotides are TGTGCCAGCAGTGAGGCTGGCCGGGATTTGACCTACGAGCAGTACTTC.

CDR3 DNA sequence: TGTGCCAGCAGCTCCGGACAGGGGTTCACTAATGAAAAACTGTTTTTT. Its translation is CASSSGQGFTNEKLFF. The chain is built from TRBV7-9 and TRBJ1-4, with 9 positions matching TRBD1. The CDR3 covers 16 residues. Germline CDR1 and CDR2: SEHNR and FQNEAQ (reference sequence). Trimming cost V 4 bases and J 2 bases; bases outside gene matches: 5.

This chain joins TRBV27 and TRBJ1-5; D unclear. CDR1 and CDR2 from the germline V gene are MNHEY and SMNVEV (reference sequence). Trimming removed 2 bases from V and 6 bases from J, with 8 bases in between. The CDR3 length is 13 residues. The CDR3 here is CASSLAPFQPQHF. Written as DNA, the CDR3 is TGTGCCAGCAGTTTAGCCCCGTTTCAGCCCCAGCATTTT.

This sequence joins TRBV7-2 and TRBJ2-5; 8 bases agree with TRBD1. The V gene's germline CDR1 is SGHTA and CDR2 FQGNSA. The CDR3 runs to 16 residues. Trimming cost V 6 bases and J 1 base; bases outside gene matches: 10. CDR3 DNA sequence: TGTGCCAGCAGGTCCCCGGGACAGGCCCTCCAAGAGACCCAGTACTTC. This gives the protein CASRSPGQALQETQYF.

The V call is TRBV6-2 or TRBV6-3, the J call TRBJ1-5; maybe TRBD1 (6 bases). CDR1 MNHEY and CDR2 SVGEGT come from the germline V gene. This CDR3 spans 17 amino acids. The V gene lost 6 bases and the J gene lost 0 bases, with 18 bases spanning the gap. The CDR3 spells CASSSPTGTYSNQPQHF. CDR3 bases: TGTGCCAGCAGCTCTCCCACAGGGACTTATAGCAATCAGCCCCAGCATTTT.

V usage is TRBV29-1 and J usage is TRBJ2-2; a weak D match, TRBD2 (5 bases). This CDR3 has 13 amino acids. V dropped 4 bases and J dropped 4 bases, with 10 bases sitting between them. Germline assignment: CDR1 SQVTM and CDR2 ANQGSEA. CDR3 coding DNA: TGCAGCGTTGTGGGCGGAGGCACCGGGGAGCTGTTTTTT. The encoded protein is CSVVGGGTGELFF.

V usage is TRBV4-1 and J usage is TRBJ2-7; 8 nucleotides align to TRBD1. The CDR3 loop spans 16 amino acids. CDR1 and CDR2 from the germline V gene are MGHRA and YSYEKL. V gave up 1 base and J gave up 4 bases; unmatched junction bases: 9. The CDR3 DNA follows: TGCGCCAGCAGCCAAGCGTCGCCAGGGGGCAAGTACGAGCAGTACTTC. Its protein is CASSQASPGGKYEQYF.

J is TRBJ2-7 and V is TRBV19, with 7 nucleotides matching TRBD2. The V gene end was trimmed by 4 bases and the J gene end by 0 bases; junction bases not matched to a gene: 3. Germline V gene sequence: CDR1 LNHDA, CDR2 SQIVND (reference sequence). The CDR3 consists of 14 residues. The CDR3 loop reads CASSSGRISYEQYF. The DNA of the CDR3 is TGTGCCAGTAGTAGCGGGAGAATCTCCTACGAGCAGTACTTC.

The rearrangement uses TRBV30 and TRBJ2-5; TRBD2 matches at 9 bases. The germline CDR1 and CDR2 sequences are GTSNPN and SVGIG (reference sequence). J was trimmed by 4 bases and V by 2 bases; bases with no gene match: 14. The length of the CDR3 is 17 residues. The CDR3 bases are TGTGCCTGGAGTCTAGAGGTTGGAGCGGGAGGTGGAGAGACCCAGTACTTC. Protein: CAWSLEVGAGGGETQYF.

This chain joins TRBV3-1 and TRBJ1-2; the D is unclear. Germline CDR1 and CDR2: LGHDT and YNNKEL (reference sequence). Trimming left V 1 base short and J 4 bases short, with 7 bases between. The CDR3 runs to 13 residues. CDR3 nucleotide sequence: TGTGCCAGCAGCCAAGCTGGGCCCTATGGCTACACCTTC. Amino acid sequence: CASSQAGPYGYTF.

The CDR3 DNA reads TGCAGCGTCAGGACTAGCGGACAAGAGACCCAGTACTTC. Amino acid sequence: CSVRTSGQETQYF. The V gene is TRBV29-1, the J gene TRBJ2-5, with TRBD2 matching over 10 bases. CDR1 and CDR2 from the germline V gene are SQVTM and ANQGSEA. V dropped 6 bases and J dropped 2; count of bases not matched to a gene: 3. This CDR3 is 13 amino acids long.

The chain couples TRBV7-9 to TRBJ1-5, with D uncertain. The CDR3 length is 17 residues. The germline gives CDR1 SEHNR, CDR2 FQNEAQ (reference sequence). Trimming stripped 6 bases from V and 0 bases from J, with 18 bases between. CDR3 residues: CASSSGDPKYSNQPQHF. The CDR3 DNA follows: TGTGCCAGCAGTTCGGGCGACCCCAAATATAGCAATCAGCCCCAGCATTTT.

This clonotype was picked up one time. V gene TRBV20-1 combines with J gene TRBJ1-5; D is uncertain. V dropped 1 base and J dropped 0 bases, with 22 bases sitting between them. The CDR3 sequence is 19 residues long. The germline V gene encodes CDR1 DFQATT and CDR2 SNEGSKA (reference sequence). CDR3 DNA sequence: TGCAGTGCTAGAGGGAGCAGGCGAACCGAAATGTATAGCAATCAGCCCCAGCATTTT. Its protein is CSARGSRRTEMYSNQPQHF.

The chain is built from TRBV2 and TRBJ2-7; 8 nucleotides line up with TRBD2. CDR3 length: 12 residues. Trimming at V came to 4 bases and at J to 6 bases, leaving 2 bases not matched to a gene. CDR1 and CDR2 from the germline V gene are SNHLY and FYNNEI. CDR3 DNA: TGTGCCAGCAGTGGGACTAGCTCCGAGCAGTACTTC. Protein sequence: CASSGTSSEQYF.

The chain uses TRBV28 and TRBJ2-1; D possibly uses TRBD1 or TRBD2 (5 bases each). Germline CDR1 reads MDHEN; CDR2 reads SYDVKM. This CDR3 spans 14 amino acids. Trimming cost V 2 bases and J 2 bases, with 7 bases left between them. The CDR3 nucleotides are TGTGCCAGCAGTTTAGGGACCACCTACAATGAGCAGTTCTTC. Its protein is CASSLGTTYNEQFF.

As for this clonotype: Germline is not matched at one junction end, which may reflect a read error. The V call is TRBV4-1, the J call TRBJ1-1; D gene ambiguous. Germline CDR1 MGHRA, CDR2 YSYEKL. CDR3 length equals 14 residues. The CDR3 region has the DNA TGCGCCAGCAGCCATAACGACCTGAAGACTGAAGCTTTCTTT. It codes for CASSHNDLKTEAFF.